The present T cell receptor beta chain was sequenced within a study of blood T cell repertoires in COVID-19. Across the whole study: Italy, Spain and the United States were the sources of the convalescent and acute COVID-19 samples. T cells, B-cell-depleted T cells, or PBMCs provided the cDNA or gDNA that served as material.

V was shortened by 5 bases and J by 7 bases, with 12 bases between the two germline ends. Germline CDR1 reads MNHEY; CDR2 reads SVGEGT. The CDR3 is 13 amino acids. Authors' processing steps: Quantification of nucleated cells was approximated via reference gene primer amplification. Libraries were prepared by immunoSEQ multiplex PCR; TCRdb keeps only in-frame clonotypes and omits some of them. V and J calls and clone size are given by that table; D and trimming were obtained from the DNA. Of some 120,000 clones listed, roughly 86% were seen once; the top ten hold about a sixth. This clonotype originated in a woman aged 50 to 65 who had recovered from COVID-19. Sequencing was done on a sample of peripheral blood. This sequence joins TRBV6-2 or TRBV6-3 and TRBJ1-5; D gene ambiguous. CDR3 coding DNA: TGTGCCAGCAGTGGACTGACGGGGCAGCCCCAGCATTTT. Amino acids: CASSGLTGQPQHF.